Given below is one T cell receptor (beta chain) in context. The antigen remains unidentified. The data belong to a study of OX40 agonist ivuxolimab in advanced cancers. V lost 0 bases to trimming and J lost 0 bases, with 10 bases between them. The CDR3 has 16 residues. In germline, CDR1 is WNHNN, CDR2 SYGVQD (reference sequence). Study-level results: Certain nonresponders additionally had low normalized T-cell clonal expansion.

Produced via immunoSEQ multiplex PCR; TCRdb's table is partial and in-frame only. The repertoire consists of some 110,000 clones, with just over 90% occurring once and the leading ten covering around 0.48%. This TCR was sampled from an adult with an advanced solid tumor such as melanoma, head and neck, liver or kidney cancer. The genes are TRBV10-1 and TRBJ2-3, with D perhaps given as TRBD1 or TRBD2 (5 bases each). This material consisted of CD4+ or CD8+ T cells sorted from blood, taken in a trial of the OX40 agonist ivuxolimab. The CDR3 DNA is TGCGCCAGCAGTGAGTCGGGGCGGGCTAGCACAGATACGCAGTATTTT. Translated, it gives CASSESGRASTDTQYF.